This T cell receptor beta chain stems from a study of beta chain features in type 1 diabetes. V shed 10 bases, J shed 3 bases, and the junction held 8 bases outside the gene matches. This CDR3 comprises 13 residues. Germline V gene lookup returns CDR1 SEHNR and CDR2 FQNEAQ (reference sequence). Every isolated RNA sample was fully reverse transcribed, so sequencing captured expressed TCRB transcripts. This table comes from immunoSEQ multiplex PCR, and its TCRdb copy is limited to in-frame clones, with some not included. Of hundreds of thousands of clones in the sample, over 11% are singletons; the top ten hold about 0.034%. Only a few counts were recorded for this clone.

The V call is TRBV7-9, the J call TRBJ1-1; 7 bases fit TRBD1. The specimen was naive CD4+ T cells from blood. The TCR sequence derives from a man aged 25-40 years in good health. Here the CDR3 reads CAIRLTGDTEAFF. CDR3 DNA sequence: TGTGCCATCAGGTTAACAGGGGACACTGAAGCTTTCTTT.